This T cell receptor (beta chain) appears in the sequencing data of a study of T cell responses to AZD1222 COVID-19 vaccine. TCRdb's table, derived via immunoSEQ multiplex PCR, lists solely in-frame clones and lacks some. The sample yields about 190,000 clones, approximately 94% seen once. From germline, CDR1 is SGHAT and CDR2 FQNNGV. V lost 5 bases, J lost 4 bases, and 7 bases stayed unmatched. The CDR3 consists of 16 residues. The origin of this receptor is an adult who received the MenACWY meningococcal vaccine as a control. Sequencing used peripheral blood, obtained 28 days after the second dose of the MenACWY control vaccine. This chain connects TRBV11-2 to TRBJ2-1, with TRBD2 matching over 11 bases. CDR3 sequence: CASSVLAGVSYNEQFF. The DNA for the CDR3 is TGTGCCAGCAGCGTACTAGCGGGAGTGAGTTACAATGAGCAGTTCTTC.